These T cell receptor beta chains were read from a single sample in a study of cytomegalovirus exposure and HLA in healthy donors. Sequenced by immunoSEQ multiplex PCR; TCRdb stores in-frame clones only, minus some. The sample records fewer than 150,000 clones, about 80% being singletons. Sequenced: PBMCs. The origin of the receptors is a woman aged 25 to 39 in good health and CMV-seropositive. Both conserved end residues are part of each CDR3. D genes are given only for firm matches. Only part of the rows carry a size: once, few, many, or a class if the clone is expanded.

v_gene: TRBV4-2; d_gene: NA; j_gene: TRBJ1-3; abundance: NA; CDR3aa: CASSPSNFGNTIYF; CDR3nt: TGTGCCAGCAGCCCCTCGAACTTTGGAAACACCATATATTTT
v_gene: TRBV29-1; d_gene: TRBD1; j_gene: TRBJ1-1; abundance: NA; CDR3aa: CSVGQGASEAFF; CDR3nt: TGCAGCGTGGGACAGGGGGCCTCTGAAGCTTTCTTT
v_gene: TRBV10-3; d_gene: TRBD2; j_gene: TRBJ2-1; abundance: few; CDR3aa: CATIPSGGSYNEQFF; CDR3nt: TGTGCCACGATCCCTAGCGGGGGGTCCTACAATGAGCAGTTCTTC
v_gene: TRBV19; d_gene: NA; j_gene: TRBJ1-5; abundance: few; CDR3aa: CASKTEANQPQHF; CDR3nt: TGTGCCAGTAAGACAGAAGCAAATCAGCCCCAGCATTTT
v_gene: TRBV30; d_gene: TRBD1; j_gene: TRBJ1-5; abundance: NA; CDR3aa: CAWAGQKNQPQHF; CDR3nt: TGTGCCTGGGCGGGACAGAAAAATCAGCCCCAGCATTTT
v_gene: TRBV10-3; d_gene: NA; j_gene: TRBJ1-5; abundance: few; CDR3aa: CAISESMAGEYSNQPQHF; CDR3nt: TGTGCCATCAGTGAGTCGATGGCAGGTGAATATAGCAATCAGCCCCAGCATTTT
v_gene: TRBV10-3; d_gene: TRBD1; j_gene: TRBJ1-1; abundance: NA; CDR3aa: CAISPAGQGLTEAFF; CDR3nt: TGTGCCATCAGTCCTGCCGGACAGGGACTCACTGAAGCTTTCTTT
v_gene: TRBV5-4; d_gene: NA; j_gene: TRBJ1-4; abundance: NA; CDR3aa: CASSLEGALNEKLFF; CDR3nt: TGTGCCAGCAGCTTGGAGGGAGCACTTAATGAAAAACTGTTTTTT
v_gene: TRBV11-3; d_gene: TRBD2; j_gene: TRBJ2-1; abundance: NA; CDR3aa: CASSPPPTSGRANEQFF; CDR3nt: TGTGCCAGCAGCCCACCGCCGACTAGCGGGAGGGCCAATGAGCAGTTCTTC
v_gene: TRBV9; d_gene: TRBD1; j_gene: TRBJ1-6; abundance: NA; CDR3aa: CASSARTGGFGSPLHF; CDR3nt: TGTGCCAGCAGCGCGAGGACAGGGGGCTTCGGTTCACCCCTCCACTTT
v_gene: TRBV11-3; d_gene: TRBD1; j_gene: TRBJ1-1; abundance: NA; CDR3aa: CASSLGQGNEAFF; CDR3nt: TGTGCCAGCAGTCTCGGACAGGGCAATGAAGCTTTCTTT
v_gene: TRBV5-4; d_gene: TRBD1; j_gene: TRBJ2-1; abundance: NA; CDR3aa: CASSGGWTGGNEQFF; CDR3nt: TGTGCCAGCAGCGGGGGTTGGACAGGGGGTAATGAGCAGTTCTTC
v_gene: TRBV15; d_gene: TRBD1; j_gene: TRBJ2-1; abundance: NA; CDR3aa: CATSRGGQVINEQFF; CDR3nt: TGTGCCACCAGCAGAGGGGGACAGGTAATAAATGAGCAGTTCTTC
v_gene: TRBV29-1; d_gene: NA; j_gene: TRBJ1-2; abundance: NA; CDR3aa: CSVEEYGRGGYGYTF; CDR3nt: TGCAGCGTTGAAGAATACGGCAGGGGTGGCTATGGCTACACTTTC
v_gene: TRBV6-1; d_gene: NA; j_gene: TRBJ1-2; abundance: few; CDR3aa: CASSSIGDYGYTF; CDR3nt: TGTGCCAGCAGCAGTATAGGGGACTATGGCTACACCTTC
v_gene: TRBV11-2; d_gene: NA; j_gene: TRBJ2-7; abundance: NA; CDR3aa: CASSPSAGAPYEQYF; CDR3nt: TGTGCCAGCAGCCCCTCCGCGGGGGCACCCTACGAGCAGTACTTC
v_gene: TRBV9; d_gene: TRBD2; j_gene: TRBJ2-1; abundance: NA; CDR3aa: CASSGTSGSMNEQFF; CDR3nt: TGTGCCAGCAGCGGGACTAGCGGGAGTATGAATGAGCAGTTCTTC
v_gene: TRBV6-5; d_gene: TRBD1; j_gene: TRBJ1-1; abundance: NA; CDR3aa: CASSDRGLNTEAFF; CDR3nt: TGTGCCAGCAGTGACAGGGGACTGAACACTGAAGCTTTCTTT
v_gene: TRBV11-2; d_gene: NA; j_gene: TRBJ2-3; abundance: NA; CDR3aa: CASSLLADTQYF; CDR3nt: TGTGCCAGCAGCCTCCTTGCGGATACGCAGTATTTT
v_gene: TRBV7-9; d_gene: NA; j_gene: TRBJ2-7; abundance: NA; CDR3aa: CASSSVETFYEQYF; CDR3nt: TGTGCCAGCAGCTCGGTTGAGACTTTTTACGAGCAGTACTTC
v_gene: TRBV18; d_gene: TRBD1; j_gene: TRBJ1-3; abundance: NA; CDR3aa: CASSPTGAPFSGNTIYF; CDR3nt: TGTGCCAGCTCACCCACAGGGGCCCCTTTCTCTGGAAACACCATATATTTT
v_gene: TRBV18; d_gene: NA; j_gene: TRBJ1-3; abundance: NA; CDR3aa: CASSPPGNSGNTIYF; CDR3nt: TGTGCCAGCTCACCCCCGGGGAACTCTGGAAACACCATATATTTT
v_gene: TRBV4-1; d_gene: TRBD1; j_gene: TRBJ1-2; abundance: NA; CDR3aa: CASSRWTGNYGYTF; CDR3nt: TGCGCCAGCAGCAGATGGACAGGTAACTATGGCTACACCTTC
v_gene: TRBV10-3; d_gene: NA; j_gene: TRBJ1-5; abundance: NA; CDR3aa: CAISVGRESNQPQHF; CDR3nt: TGTGCCATCAGTGTCGGGAGGGAGAGCAATCAGCCCCAGCATTTT
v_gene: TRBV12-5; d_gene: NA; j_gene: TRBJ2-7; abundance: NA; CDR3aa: CASGFRGGGRSYEQYF; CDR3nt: TGTGCTAGTGGTTTTAGGGGGGGAGGGAGGTCCTACGAGCAGTACTTC
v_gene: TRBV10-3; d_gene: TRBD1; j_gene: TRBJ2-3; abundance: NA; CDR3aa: CAIRGDRGVTDTQYF; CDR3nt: TGTGCCATCAGAGGGGACAGGGGAGTCACAGATACGCAGTATTTT
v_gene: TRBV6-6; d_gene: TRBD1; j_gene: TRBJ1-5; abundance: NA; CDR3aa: CASSYLRDRENQPQHF; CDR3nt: TGTGCCAGCAGTTACCTCCGGGACAGGGAAAATCAGCCCCAGCATTTT
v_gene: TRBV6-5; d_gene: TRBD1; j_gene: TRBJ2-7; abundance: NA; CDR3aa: CASSEGQVNEQYF; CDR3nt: TGTGCCAGCAGCGAGGGACAGGTCAACGAGCAGTACTTC
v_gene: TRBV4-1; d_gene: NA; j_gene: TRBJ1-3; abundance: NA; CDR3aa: CASSQDSRGTLSGNTIYF; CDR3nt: TGCGCCAGCAGCCAAGATTCTCGGGGAACTTTATCTGGAAACACCATATATTTT
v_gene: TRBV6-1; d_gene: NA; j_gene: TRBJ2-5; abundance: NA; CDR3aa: CASSPLGQGRETQYF; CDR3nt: TGTGCCAGCAGTCCCCTGGGGCAGGGTCGGGAGACCCAGTACTTC
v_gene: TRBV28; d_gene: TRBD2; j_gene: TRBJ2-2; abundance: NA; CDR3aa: CASSRSGSGTGELFF; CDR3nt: TGTGCCAGCAGTAGGAGCGGGAGCGGGACCGGGGAGCTGTTTTTT
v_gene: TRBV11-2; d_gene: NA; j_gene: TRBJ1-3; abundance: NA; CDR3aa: CASRPNPLRGSGNTIYF; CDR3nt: TGTGCCAGCAGACCAAATCCTCTCAGGGGCTCTGGAAACACCATATATTTT
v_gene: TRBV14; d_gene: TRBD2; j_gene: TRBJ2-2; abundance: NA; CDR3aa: CASSPGSGLAGDTGELFF; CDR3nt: TGTGCCAGCAGCCCGGGGTCGGGACTAGCGGGGGACACCGGGGAGCTGTTTTTT
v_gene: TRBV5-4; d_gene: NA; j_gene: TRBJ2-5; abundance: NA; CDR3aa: CASSLDLGAGETQYF; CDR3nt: TGTGCCAGCAGCTTGGATCTGGGGGCTGGAGAGACCCAGTACTTC
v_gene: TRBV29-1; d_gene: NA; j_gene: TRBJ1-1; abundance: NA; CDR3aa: CSVDYWAQTNTEAFF; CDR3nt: TGCAGCGTGGACTACTGGGCCCAAACGAACACTGAAGCTTTCTTT
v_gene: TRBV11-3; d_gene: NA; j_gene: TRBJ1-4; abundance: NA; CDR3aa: CASSSFGHTEKLFF; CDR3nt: TGTGCCAGCAGCTCCTTCGGACACACTGAAAAACTGTTTTTT
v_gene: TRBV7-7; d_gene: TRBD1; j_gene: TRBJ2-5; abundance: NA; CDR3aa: CASSLTTTGGRPETQYF; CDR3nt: TGTGCTAGCAGCCTCACTACGACAGGGGGAAGGCCTGAGACCCAGTACTTC
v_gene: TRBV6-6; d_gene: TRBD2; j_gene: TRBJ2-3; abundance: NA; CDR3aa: CASDLSGRVKDTQYF; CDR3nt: TGTGCCAGCGACCTTAGCGGGAGGGTGAAAGATACGCAGTATTTT
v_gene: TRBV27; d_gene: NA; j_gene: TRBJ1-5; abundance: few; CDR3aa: CASSLSRPQGLANQPQHF; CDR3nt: TGTGCCAGCAGTTTATCGAGGCCCCAGGGTTTGGCCAATCAGCCCCAGCATTTT
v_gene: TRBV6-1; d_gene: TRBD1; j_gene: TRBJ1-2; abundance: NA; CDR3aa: CASSDLKGADGYTF; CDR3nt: TGTGCCAGCAGTGATTTAAAGGGGGCGGACGGCTACACCTTC
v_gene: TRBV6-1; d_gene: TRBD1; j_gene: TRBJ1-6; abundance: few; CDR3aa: CASSEVYRGTYSPLHF; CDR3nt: TGTGCCAGCAGTGAAGTGTACAGGGGGACGTATTCACCCCTCCACTTT
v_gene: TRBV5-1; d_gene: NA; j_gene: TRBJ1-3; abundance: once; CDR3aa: CASRQVSGNTIYF; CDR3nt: TGCGCCAGCAGACAGGTCTCTGGAAACACCATATATTTT
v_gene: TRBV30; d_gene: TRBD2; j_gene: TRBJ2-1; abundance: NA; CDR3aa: CAWRKTSGGVSYNEQFF; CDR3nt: TGTGCCTGGAGGAAGACTAGCGGGGGGGTCTCCTACAATGAGCAGTTCTTC
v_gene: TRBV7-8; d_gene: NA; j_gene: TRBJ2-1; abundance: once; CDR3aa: CASSRAGAVPYNEQFF; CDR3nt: TGTGCCAGCAGCCGGGCGGGGGCCGTTCCCTACAATGAGCAGTTCTTC
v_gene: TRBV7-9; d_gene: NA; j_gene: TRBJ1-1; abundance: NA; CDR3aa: CASSLSGVITEAFF; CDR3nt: TGTGCCAGCAGCTTATCAGGGGTCATAACAGAAGCTTTCTTT